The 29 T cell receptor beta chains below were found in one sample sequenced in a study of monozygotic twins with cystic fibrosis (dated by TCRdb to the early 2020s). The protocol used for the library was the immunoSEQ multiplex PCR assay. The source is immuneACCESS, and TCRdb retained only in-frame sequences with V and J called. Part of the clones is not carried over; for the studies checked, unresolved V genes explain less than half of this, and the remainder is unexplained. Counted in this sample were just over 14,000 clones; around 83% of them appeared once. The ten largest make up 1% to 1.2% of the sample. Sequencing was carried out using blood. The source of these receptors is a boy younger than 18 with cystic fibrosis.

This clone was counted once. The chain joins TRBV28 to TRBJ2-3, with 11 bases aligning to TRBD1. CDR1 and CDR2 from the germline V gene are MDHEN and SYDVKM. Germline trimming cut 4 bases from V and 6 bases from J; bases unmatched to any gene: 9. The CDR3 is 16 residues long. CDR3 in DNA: TGTGCCAGCAGTTCCGCCGGGACAGGGGGAAGGGATACGCAGTATTTT. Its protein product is CASSSAGTGGRDTQYF.

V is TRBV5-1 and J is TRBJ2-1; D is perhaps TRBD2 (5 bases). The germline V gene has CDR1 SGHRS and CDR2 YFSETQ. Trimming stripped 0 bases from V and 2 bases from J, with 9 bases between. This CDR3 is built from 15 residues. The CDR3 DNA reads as TGCGCCAGCAGCTTGGATACGGGAACCTACAATGAGCAGTTCTTC. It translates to CASSLDTGTYNEQFF.

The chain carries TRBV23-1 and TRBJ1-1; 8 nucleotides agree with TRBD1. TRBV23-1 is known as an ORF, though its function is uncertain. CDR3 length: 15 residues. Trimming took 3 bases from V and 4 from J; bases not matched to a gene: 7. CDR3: CASSHPYRGGTEAFF. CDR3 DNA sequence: TGCGCCAGCAGTCACCCTTACAGGGGGGGCACTGAAGCTTTCTTT.

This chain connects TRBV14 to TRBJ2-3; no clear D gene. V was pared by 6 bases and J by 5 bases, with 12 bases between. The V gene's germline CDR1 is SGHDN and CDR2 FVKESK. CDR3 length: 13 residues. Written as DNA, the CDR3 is TGTGCCAGCAGTCACACGGGCGGAGATACGCAGTATTTT. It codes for CASSHTGGDTQYF.

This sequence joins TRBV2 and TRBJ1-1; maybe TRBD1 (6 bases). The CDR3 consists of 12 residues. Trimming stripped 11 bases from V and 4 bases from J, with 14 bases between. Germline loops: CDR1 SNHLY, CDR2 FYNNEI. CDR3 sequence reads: CAGNRESTEAFF. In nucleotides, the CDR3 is TGTGCCGGGAACAGGGAATCCACTGAAGCTTTCTTT.

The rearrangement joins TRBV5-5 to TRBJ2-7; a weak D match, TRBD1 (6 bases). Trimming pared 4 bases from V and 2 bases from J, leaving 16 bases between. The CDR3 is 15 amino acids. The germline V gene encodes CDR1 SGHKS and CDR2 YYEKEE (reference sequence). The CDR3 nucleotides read TGTGCCAGCAGCCCAATCCACGCAGGGGCCTACGAGCAGTACTTC. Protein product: CASSPIHAGAYEQYF.

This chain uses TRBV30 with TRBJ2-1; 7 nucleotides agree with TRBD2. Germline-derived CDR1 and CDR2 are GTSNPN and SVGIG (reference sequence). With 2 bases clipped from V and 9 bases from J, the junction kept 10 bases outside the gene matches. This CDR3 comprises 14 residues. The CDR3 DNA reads TGTGCCTGGAGTTACGGACTAGTTGGGGGTGAGCAGTTCTTC. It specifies CAWSYGLVGGEQFF.

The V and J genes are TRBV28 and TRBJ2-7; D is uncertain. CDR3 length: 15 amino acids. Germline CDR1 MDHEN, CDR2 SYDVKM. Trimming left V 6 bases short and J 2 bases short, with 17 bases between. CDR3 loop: CASRASAGRTYEQYF. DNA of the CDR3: TGTGCCAGCAGAGCGTCGGCAGGCAGAACCTACGAGCAGTACTTC.

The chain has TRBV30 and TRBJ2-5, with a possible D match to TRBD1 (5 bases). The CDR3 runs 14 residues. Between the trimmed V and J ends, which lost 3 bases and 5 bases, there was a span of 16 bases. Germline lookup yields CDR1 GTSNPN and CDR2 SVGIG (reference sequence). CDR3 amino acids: CAWSRAVTLETQYF. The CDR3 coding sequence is TGTGCCTGGAGCAGGGCAGTAACGTTGGAGACCCAGTACTTC.

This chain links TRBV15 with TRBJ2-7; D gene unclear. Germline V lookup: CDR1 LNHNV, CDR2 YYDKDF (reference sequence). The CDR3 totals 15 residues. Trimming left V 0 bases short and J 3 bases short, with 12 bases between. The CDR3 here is CATSRESTPNYEQYF. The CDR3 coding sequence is TGTGCCACCAGCAGAGAGTCAACACCTAACTACGAGCAGTACTTC.

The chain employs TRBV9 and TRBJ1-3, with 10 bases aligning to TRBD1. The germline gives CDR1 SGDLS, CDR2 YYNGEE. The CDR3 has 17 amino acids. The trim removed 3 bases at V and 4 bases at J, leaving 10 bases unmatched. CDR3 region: CASSGPGQGVWGNTIYF. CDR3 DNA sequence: TGTGCCAGCAGCGGACCAGGACAGGGGGTGTGGGGAAACACCATATATTTT.

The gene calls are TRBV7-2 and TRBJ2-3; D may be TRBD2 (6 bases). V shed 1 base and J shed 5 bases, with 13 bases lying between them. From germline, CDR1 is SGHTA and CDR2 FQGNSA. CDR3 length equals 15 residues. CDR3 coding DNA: TGTGCCAGCAGCTTAGTTGGGGGTAGCGGAGATACGCAGTATTTT. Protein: CASSLVGGSGDTQYF.

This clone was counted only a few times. The CDR3 spells CASSLGQGIDYTF. CDR3 sequence (DNA): TGCGCCAGCAGCTTGGGACAGGGTATAGACTACACCTTC. The chain links TRBV5-1 to TRBJ1-2; 7 positions match TRBD1. The CDR3 contains 13 residues. Germline V gene data show CDR1 as SGHRS and CDR2 as YFSETQ. The V segment lost 0 bases and the J segment 10 bases; nucleotides outside the gene matches: 6.

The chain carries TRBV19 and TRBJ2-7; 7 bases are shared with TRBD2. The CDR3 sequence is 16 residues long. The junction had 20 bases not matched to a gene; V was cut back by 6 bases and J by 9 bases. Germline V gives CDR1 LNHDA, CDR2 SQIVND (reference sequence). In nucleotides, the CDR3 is TGTGCCAGTAGCACCGGGGGACTAAATCCTACGAGTGGGCAGTACTTC. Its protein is CASSTGGLNPTSGQYF. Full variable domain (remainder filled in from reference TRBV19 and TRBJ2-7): DGGITQSPKYLFRKEGQNVTLSCEQNLNHDAMYWYRQDPGQGLRLIYYSQIVNDFQKGDIAEGYSVSREKKESFPLTVTSAQKNPTAFYLCASSTGGLNPTSGQYFGPGTRLTVT.

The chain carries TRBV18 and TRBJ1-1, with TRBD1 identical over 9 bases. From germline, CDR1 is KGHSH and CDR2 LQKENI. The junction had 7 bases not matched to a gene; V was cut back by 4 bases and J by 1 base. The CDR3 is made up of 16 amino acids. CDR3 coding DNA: TGTGCCAGCTCACTGCGTTGGGACAGGGAGAACACTGAAGCTTTCTTT. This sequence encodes CASSLRWDRENTEAFF.

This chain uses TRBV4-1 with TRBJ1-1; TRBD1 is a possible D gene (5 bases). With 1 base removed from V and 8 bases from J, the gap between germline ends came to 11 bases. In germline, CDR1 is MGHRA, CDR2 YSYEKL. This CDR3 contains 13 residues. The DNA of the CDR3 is TGCGCCAGCAGCCAAGTGTCTGGGGGGGAAGCTTTCTTT. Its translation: CASSQVSGGEAFF.

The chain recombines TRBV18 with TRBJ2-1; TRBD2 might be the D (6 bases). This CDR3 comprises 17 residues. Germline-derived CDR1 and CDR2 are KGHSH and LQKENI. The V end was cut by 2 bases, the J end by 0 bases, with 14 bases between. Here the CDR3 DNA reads TGTGCCAGCTCACCAGGAGGGATTACCTACTCCTACAATGAGCAGTTCTTC. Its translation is CASSPGGITYSYNEQFF.

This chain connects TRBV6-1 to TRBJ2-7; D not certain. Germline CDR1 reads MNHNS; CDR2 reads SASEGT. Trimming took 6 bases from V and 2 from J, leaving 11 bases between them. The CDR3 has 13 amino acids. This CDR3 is CASSRRSTYEQYF. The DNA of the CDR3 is TGTGCCAGCAGCCGAAGGTCTACCTACGAGCAGTACTTC.

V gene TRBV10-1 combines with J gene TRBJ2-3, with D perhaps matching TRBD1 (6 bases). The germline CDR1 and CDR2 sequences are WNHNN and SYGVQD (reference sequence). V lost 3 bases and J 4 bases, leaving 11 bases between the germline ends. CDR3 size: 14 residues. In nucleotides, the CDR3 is TGCGCCAGCAGTGAACAGGGAGAGGCAGATACGCAGTATTTT. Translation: CASSEQGEADTQYF.

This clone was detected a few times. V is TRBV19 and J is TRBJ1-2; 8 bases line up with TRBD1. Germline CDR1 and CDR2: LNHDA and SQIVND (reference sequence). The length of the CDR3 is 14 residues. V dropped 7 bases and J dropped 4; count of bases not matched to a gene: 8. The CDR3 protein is CASTPTQGAYGYTF. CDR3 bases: TGTGCCAGTACCCCAACCCAGGGGGCCTATGGCTACACCTTC.

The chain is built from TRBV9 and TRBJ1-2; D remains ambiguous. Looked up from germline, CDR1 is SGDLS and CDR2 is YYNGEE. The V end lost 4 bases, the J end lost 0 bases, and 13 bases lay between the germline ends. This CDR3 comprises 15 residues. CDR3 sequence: CASSPWLLPNYGYTF. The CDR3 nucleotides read TGTGCCAGCAGCCCGTGGCTCCTACCTAACTATGGCTACACCTTC.

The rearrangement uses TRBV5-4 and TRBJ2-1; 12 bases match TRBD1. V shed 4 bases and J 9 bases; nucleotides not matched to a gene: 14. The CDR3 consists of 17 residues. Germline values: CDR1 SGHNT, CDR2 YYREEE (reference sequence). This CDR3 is CASSLNPGTGGAGEQFF. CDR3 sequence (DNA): TGTGCCAGCAGCCTAAACCCCGGGACAGGGGGCGCGGGTGAGCAGTTCTTC.

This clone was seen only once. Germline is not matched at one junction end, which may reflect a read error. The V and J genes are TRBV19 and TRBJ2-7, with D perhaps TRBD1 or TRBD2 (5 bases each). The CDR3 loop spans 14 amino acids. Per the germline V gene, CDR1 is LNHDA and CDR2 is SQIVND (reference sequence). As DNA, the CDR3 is TGTGCCAGTAGTCCCCGGACATGGGGGTACGGGCAGTACTTC. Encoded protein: CASSPRTWGYGQYF.

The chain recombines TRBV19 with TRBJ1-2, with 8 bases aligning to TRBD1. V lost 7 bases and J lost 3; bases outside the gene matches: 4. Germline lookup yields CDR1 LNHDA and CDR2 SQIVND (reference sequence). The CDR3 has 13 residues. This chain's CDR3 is CASTPDRDYGYTF. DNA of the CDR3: TGTGCCAGTACTCCGGACAGGGACTATGGCTACACCTTC. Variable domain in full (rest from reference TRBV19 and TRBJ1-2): DGGITQSPKYLFRKEGQNVTLSCEQNLNHDAMYWYRQDPGQGLRLIYYSQIVNDFQKGDIAEGYSVSREKKESFPLTVTSAQKNPTAFYLCASTPDRDYGYTFGSGTRLTVV.

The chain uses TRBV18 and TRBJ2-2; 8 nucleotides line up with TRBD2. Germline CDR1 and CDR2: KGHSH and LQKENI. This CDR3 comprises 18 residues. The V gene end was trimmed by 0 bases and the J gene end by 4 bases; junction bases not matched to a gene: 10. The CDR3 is CASSPPNSGRASTGELFF. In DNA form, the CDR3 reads TGTGCCAGCTCACCACCGAATTCCGGGAGGGCTAGCACCGGGGAGCTGTTTTTT. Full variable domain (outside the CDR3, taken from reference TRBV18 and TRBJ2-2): NAGVMQNPRHLVRRRGQEARLRCSPMKGHSHVYWYRQLPEEGLKFMVYLQKENIIDESGMPKERFSAEFPKEGPSILRIQQVVRGDSAAYFCASSPPNSGRASTGELFFGEGSRLTVL.

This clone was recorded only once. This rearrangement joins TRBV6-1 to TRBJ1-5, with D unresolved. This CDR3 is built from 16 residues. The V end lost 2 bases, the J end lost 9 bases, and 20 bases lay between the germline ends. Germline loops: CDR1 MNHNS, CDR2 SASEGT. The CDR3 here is CASSEPPEVEKRPQHF. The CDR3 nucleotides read TGTGCCAGCAGTGAACCTCCTGAGGTAGAAAAGAGGCCCCAGCATTTT.

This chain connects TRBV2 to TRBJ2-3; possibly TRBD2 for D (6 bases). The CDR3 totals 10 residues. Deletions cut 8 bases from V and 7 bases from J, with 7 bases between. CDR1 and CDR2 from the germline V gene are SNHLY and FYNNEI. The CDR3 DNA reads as TGTGCCAGCGGCGGGAATACGCAGTATTTT. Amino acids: CASGGNTQYF.

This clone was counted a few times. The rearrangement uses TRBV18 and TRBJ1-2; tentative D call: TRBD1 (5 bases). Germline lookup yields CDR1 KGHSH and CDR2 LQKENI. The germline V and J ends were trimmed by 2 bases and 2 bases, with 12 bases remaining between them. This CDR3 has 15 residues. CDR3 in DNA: TGTGCCAGCTCACCAGATAGGGGTTCCAACTATGGCTACACCTTC. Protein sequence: CASSPDRGSNYGYTF.

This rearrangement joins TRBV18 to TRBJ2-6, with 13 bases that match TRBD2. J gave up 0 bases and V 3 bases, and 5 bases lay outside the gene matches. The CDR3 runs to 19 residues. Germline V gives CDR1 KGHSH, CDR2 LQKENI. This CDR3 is CASSPPGLAGDSGANVLTF. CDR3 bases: TGTGCCAGCTCACCCCCCGGACTAGCGGGGGACTCTGGGGCCAACGTCCTGACTTTC. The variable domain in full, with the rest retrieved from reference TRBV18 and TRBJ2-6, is NAGVMQNPRHLVRRRGQEARLRCSPMKGHSHVYWYRQLPEEGLKFMVYLQKENIIDESGMPKERFSAEFPKEGPSILRIQQVVRGDSAAYFCASSPPGLAGDSGANVLTFGAGSRLTVL.